Each of the 21 T cell receptor beta chains below was sequenced from the same sample in a study of high-grade serous ovarian cancer treatment subgroups. The data were produced by immunoSEQ multiplex PCR, yet TCRdb's version contains in-frame clones alone and is incomplete. The data hold around 2,000 clones, with 82% observed a single time. Tumor samples were taken before definitive surgery or chemotherapy. Sequencing was done on a sample of tumor tissue. The receptor source for this set is a human donor with high-grade serous ovarian cancer.

The genes are TRBV11-3 and TRBJ2-5, with D possibly TRBD2 on 5 matching bases. In germline, CDR1 is SGHNT, CDR2 YENEEA. The CDR3 totals 13 residues. V was cut by 4 bases and J by 7 bases, with 13 bases left in between. The chain's CDR3 is CASSYGTRVTQYF. The CDR3 DNA follows: TGTGCCAGCAGCTACGGCACGAGGGTGACCCAGTACTTC.

The gene calls are TRBV2 and TRBJ2-3; no clear D gene. Germline values: CDR1 SNHLY, CDR2 FYNNEI. V was pared by 7 bases and J by 5 bases, with 13 bases between. The CDR3 is made up of 13 amino acids. CDR3 bases: TGTGCCAGCAATCCTACTAATGGAGATACGCAGTATTTT. It yields the protein CASNPTNGDTQYF. Full variable domain (rest looked up from reference TRBV2 and TRBJ2-3): EPEVTQTPSHQVTQMGQEVILRCVPISNHLYFYWYRQILGQKVEFLVSFYNNEISEKSEIFDDQFSVERPDGSNFTLKIRSTKLEDSAMYFCASNPTNGDTQYFGPGTRLTVL.

This clone was observed once. This chain links TRBV5-4 with TRBJ2-7; D is unclear. Germline V gene data show CDR1 as SGHNT and CDR2 as YYREEE (reference sequence). Trimming shortened V by 0 bases and J by 2 bases, and 9 bases separated the two germline ends. The CDR3 sequence is 14 residues long. The CDR3 spells CASSLGRVPYEQYF. Written as DNA, the CDR3 is TGTGCCAGCAGCTTGGGGAGAGTTCCCTACGAGCAGTACTTC.

This clone was seen a few times. V is TRBV7-8 and J is TRBJ1-2, with D possibly matching TRBD1 (5 bases). Germline CDR1 and CDR2: SGHVS and FQNEAQ. The CDR3 spans 15 residues. Trimming took 1 base from V and 3 from J, leaving 12 bases between them. The CDR3 DNA reads as TGTGCCAGCAGCTTAGTGGGTCGGGGGGACTATGGCTACACCTTC. Its translation: CASSLVGRGDYGYTF.

V is TRBV11-3 and J is TRBJ2-6; a possible D gene is TRBD1 (5 bases). Germline CDR1 SGHNT, CDR2 YENEEA. The CDR3 sequence is 13 residues long. Trimming took off 3 bases at V and 7 bases at J, with 7 bases between the two ends. The CDR3 region has the DNA TGTGCCAGCAGCTTCCAGGGAGCCAACGTCCTGACTTTC. Residues: CASSFQGANVLTF.

The V and J genes are TRBV5-8 and TRBJ1-1; no definite D call. This CDR3 comprises 16 residues. V was pared by 2 bases and J by 6 bases, with 20 bases between. Germline V lookup: CDR1 SGHTS, CDR2 YDEGEE. CDR3 in amino acids: CASSFTKQRRYAEAFF. DNA of the CDR3: TGTGCCAGCAGCTTCACGAAACAGAGGAGGTATGCTGAAGCTTTCTTT.

The CDR3 protein is CASRRTGRNTEAFF. The CDR3 coding sequence is TGTGCCAGCCGGAGAACAGGGAGGAACACTGAAGCTTTCTTT. This chain joins TRBV28 and TRBJ1-1; D perhaps matches TRBD1 (6 bases). Germline values: CDR1 MDHEN, CDR2 SYDVKM. CDR3 length: 14 residues. V lost 8 bases to trimming and J lost 1 base, with 14 bases between them. Full variable domain (outside the CDR3, taken from reference TRBV28 and TRBJ1-1): DVKVTQSSRYLVKRTGEKVFLECVQDMDHENMFWYRQDPGLGLRLIYFSYDVKMKEKGDIPEGYSVSREKKERFSLILESASTNQTSMYLCASRRTGRNTEAFFGQGTRLTVV.

V usage is TRBV19 and J usage is TRBJ2-2; D possibly uses TRBD1 or TRBD2 (6 bases each). Germline V lookup: CDR1 LNHDA, CDR2 SQIVND (reference sequence). V gave up 11 bases and J gave up 7 bases, with 17 bases separating them. This CDR3 contains 13 residues. Written as DNA, the CDR3 is TGTGCCGCCGGGGGCGTGGTGGTCGGGGAGCTGTTTTTT. Translated, it gives CAAGGVVVGELFF.

V usage is TRBV9 and J usage is TRBJ2-3; the D gene is possibly TRBD1 (6 bases). CDR1 and CDR2 from the germline V gene are SGDLS and YYNGEE. V was shortened by 6 bases and J by 2 bases, with 13 bases between the two germline ends. The CDR3 length is 14 residues. The CDR3 reads CASTPGVLTDTQYF. In DNA form, the CDR3 reads TGTGCCAGCACCCCAGGGGTCCTCACAGATACGCAGTATTTT.

This clone is judged large. This chain uses TRBV14 with TRBJ1-4; D is ambiguous. Trimming took 4 bases from V and 7 from J, leaving 13 bases between them. The germline gives CDR1 SGHDN, CDR2 FVKESK. The CDR3 contains 14 residues. The CDR3 spells CASSLRWGGEKLFF. CDR3 nucleotide sequence: TGTGCCAGCAGCCTCCGGTGGGGTGGTGAAAAACTGTTTTTT.

The chain couples TRBV7-9 to TRBJ2-5; 11 nucleotides line up with TRBD2. Germline CDR1 reads SEHNR; CDR2 reads FQNEAQ (reference sequence). The CDR3 extends over 14 amino acids. J gave up 6 bases and V 2 bases, and 2 bases lay outside the gene matches. CDR3 in amino acids: CASSLTSGGKTQYF. The CDR3 DNA is TGTGCCAGCAGCTTAACTAGCGGGGGAAAGACCCAGTACTTC.

V gene TRBV5-5 combines with J gene TRBJ2-2; 7 positions match TRBD1. The CDR3 spans 16 residues. V gave up 7 bases and J gave up 1 base; unmatched junction bases: 10. Germline CDR1 SGHKS, CDR2 YYEKEE (reference sequence). DNA of the CDR3: TGTGCCAGCTATACAAGGGGGCGCTGGAACACCGGGGAGCTGTTTTTT. It translates to CASYTRGRWNTGELFF.

This clone was found a few times. CDR3 nucleotide sequence: TGTGCCAGCAGTAGACAGGGCAAGTACGAGCAGTACGTC. This translates into CASSRQGKYEQYV. This chain connects TRBV2 to TRBJ2-7; 7 bases map to TRBD1. Germline CDR1 is SNHLY and CDR2 is FYNNEI. This CDR3 is 13 amino acids long. J was trimmed by 4 bases and V by 5 bases; bases with no gene match: 5.

The chain has TRBV6-1 and TRBJ1-2, with 7 bases lining up with TRBD1. With V trimmed by 7 bases and J by 4 bases, 9 bases remained unmatched. There are 14 residues in the CDR3. Per the germline V gene, CDR1 is MNHNS and CDR2 is SASEGT. The CDR3 sequence: CASTSDRSVYGYTF. In nucleotides, the CDR3 is TGTGCCAGCACCTCGGACAGGTCCGTCTATGGCTACACCTTC.

The CDR3: CASTKQGMNTEAFF. CDR3 in DNA: TGTGCCAGCACCAAACAAGGGATGAACACTGAAGCTTTCTTT. The chain employs TRBV6-5 and TRBJ1-1; D unresolved. The CDR3 sequence is 14 residues long. Germline assignment: CDR1 MNHEY and CDR2 SVGAGI. V gave up 7 bases and J gave up 0 bases, with 12 bases separating them.

The V gene is TRBV6-5, the J gene TRBJ2-5, with unresolved D. Germline CDR1 is MNHEY and CDR2 is SVGAGI. The CDR3 totals 12 residues. Trimming took off 6 bases at V and 7 bases at J, with 12 bases between the two ends. The CDR3, as DNA: TGTGCCAGCAGGGATACTCGCGGGACCCAGTACTTC. It translates to CASRDTRGTQYF.

J is TRBJ2-5 and V is TRBV5-8; possible D gene TRBD2, 6 bases. Germline V gives CDR1 SGHTS, CDR2 YDEGEE. V was pared by 4 bases and J by 2 bases, with 21 bases between. The CDR3 runs to 17 residues. In nucleotides, the CDR3 is TGTGCCAGCAGCCTGGGATCCTCAGCGGGCGGGCAAGAGACCCAGTACTTC. Protein sequence: CASSLGSSAGGQETQYF.

This clone has a single count. The chain has TRBV28 and TRBJ2-3; 7 bases are a match to TRBD2. This CDR3 spans 14 amino acids. Trimming at V came to 7 bases and at J to 2 bases, leaving 6 bases not matched to a gene. Germline V gene data show CDR1 as MDHEN and CDR2 as SYDVKM. The CDR3 DNA reads TGTGCCAGCAAGGGCGGGGGTGCCACAGATACGCAGTATTTT. This encodes CASKGGGATDTQYF.

This clone was seen only a few times. The chain carries TRBV7-9 and TRBJ1-5, with 8 bases fitting TRBD1. Trimming took 0 bases from V and 4 from J; bases not matched to a gene: 2. The germline V gene has CDR1 SEHNR and CDR2 FQNEAQ (reference sequence). This CDR3 contains 15 residues. The CDR3 nucleotides are TGTGCCAGCAGCTTAGCGAGGGACAGGAATCAGCCCCAGCATTTT. Its translation: CASSLARDRNQPQHF.

The chain joins TRBV4-2 to TRBJ2-1; no firm D call. V was cut by 4 bases and J by 0 bases, with 10 bases left in between. This CDR3 region has 15 residues. Germline CDR1 reads LGHNA; CDR2 reads YNFKEQ. The DNA of the CDR3 is TGTGCCAGCAGCCCCCTCCCGAGCTCCTACAATGAGCAGTTCTTC. It codes for CASSPLPSSYNEQFF.

Judged by abundance, this clone is large. The chain uses TRBV6-4 and TRBJ1-4, with a tentative D call TRBD1 (6 bases). CDR3 length: 14 residues. Germline CDR1 and CDR2: MRHNA and SNTAGT. The V and J ends lost 6 bases and 7 bases respectively, with 15 bases between them. In DNA form, the CDR3 reads TGTGCCAGCAGGAGAGGGGGTGGGAGTGAAAAACTGTTTTTT. Residues: CASRRGGGSEKLFF.